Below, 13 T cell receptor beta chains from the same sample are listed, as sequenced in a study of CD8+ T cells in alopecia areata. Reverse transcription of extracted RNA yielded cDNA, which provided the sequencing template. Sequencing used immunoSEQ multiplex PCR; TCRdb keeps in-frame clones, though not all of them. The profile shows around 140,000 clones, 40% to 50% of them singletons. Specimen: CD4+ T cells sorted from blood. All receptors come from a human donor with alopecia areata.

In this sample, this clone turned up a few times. CDR3: CASSLQKHTDTQYF. The CDR3 region has the DNA TGCGCCAGCAGCTTACAAAAACACACAGATACGCAGTATTTT. The rearrangement joins TRBV5-1 to TRBJ2-3; no clear D. The germline V gene encodes CDR1 SGHRS and CDR2 YFSETQ. The ends were cut back, 2 bases at V and 2 bases at J, with 9 bases in the middle. The CDR3 consists of 14 residues.

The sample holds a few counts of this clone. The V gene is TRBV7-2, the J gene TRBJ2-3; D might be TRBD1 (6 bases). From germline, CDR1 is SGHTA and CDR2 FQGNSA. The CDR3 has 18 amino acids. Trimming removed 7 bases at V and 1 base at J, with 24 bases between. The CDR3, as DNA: TGTGCCAGCACCGTAGACAGGTTTACGGTGCACGGCACAGATACGCAGTATTTT. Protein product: CASTVDRFTVHGTDTQYF.

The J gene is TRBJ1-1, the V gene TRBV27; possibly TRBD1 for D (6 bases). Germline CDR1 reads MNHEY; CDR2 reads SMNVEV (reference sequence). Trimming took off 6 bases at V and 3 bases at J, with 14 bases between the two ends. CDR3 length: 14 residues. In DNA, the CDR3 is TGTGCCAGCAGCGAGCAGGGGCGCTACACTGAAGCTTTCTTT. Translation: CASSEQGRYTEAFF.

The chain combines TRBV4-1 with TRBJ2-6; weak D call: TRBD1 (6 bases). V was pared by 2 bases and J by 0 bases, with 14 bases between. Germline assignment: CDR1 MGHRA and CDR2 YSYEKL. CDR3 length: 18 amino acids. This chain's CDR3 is CASSQIPGVVSGANVLTF. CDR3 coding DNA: TGCGCCAGCAGCCAAATCCCAGGGGTAGTCTCTGGGGCCAACGTCCTGACTTTC.

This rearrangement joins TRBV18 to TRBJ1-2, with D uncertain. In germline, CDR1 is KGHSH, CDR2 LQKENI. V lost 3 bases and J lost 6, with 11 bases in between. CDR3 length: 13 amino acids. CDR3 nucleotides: TGTGCCAGCTCACCTGTTCAAAGCGATGGCTACACCTTC. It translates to CASSPVQSDGYTF.

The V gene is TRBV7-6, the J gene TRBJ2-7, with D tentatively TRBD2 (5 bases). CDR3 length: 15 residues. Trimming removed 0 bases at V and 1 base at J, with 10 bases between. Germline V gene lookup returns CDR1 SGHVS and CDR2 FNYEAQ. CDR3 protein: CASSLAPRGSYEQYF. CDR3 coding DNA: TGTGCCAGCAGCTTAGCCCCAAGAGGGTCCTACGAGCAGTACTTC.

CDR3 sequence (DNA): TGTGCCAGCAGTTCGATTTCGAACAGGGTGGGTCCCTACGAGCAGTACTTC. This translates into CASSSISNRVGPYEQYF. The chain has TRBV28 and TRBJ2-7, with D perhaps TRBD1 (6 bases). Germline values: CDR1 MDHEN, CDR2 SYDVKM. The CDR3 totals 17 residues. Deletions cut 4 bases from V and 2 bases from J, with 21 bases between.

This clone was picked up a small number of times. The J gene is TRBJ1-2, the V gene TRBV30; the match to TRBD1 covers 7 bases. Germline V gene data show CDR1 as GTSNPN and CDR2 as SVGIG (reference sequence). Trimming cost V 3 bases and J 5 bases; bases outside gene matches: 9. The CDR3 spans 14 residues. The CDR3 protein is CAWRPDRASYGYTF. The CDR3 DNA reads TGTGCCTGGAGACCTGACAGGGCCTCGTATGGCTACACCTTC.

The CDR3 region is CASSNSLNTEAFF. The CDR3 nucleotides read TGTGCCAGCAGCAATTCACTGAACACTGAAGCTTTCTTT. The chain uses TRBV14 and TRBJ1-1, with D hard to call. CDR3 length: 13 residues. Trimming stripped 5 bases from V and 0 bases from J, with 7 bases between. Germline V CDR1 and CDR2: SGHDN, FVKESK.

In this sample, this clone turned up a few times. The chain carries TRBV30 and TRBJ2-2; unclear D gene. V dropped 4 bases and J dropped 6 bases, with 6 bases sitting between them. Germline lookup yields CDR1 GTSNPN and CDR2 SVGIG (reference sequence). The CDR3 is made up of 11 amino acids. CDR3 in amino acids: CAWNRPGELFF. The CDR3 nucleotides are TGTGCCTGGAATCGTCCCGGGGAGCTGTTTTTT.

CDR3 nucleotides: TGTGCCAGCAGTTTGGCTAGCGGGAGCTCCTACAATGAGCAGTTCTTC. Translated, it gives CASSLASGSSYNEQFF. This sequence joins TRBV27 and TRBJ2-1; 10 bases map to TRBD2. Germline loops: CDR1 MNHEY, CDR2 SMNVEV (reference sequence). This CDR3 has 16 amino acids. Trimming at V came to 3 bases and at J to 0 bases, leaving 2 bases not matched to a gene.

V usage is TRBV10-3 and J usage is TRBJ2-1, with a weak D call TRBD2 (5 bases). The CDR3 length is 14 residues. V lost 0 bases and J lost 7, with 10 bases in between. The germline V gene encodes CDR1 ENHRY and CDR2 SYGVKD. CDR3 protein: CAISESDLGNEQFF. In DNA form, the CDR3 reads TGTGCCATCAGTGAGTCGGACTTAGGGAATGAGCAGTTCTTC.

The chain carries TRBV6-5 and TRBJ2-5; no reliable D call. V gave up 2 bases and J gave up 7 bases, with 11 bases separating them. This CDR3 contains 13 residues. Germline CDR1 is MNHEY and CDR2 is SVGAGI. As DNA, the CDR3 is TGTGCCAGCAGTTACGGGCGTGTCCGGACCCAGTACTTC. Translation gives CASSYGRVRTQYF.